This passage covers 10 T cell receptor beta chains from one sample sequenced in a study of blood T cell repertoires in COVID-19 (dated by TCRdb to the early 2020s). Receptor amplification or capture employed the immunoSEQ multiplex PCR assay. TCRdb limited this immuneACCESS table to in-frame rearrangements with V and J called. A share of clones is missing; checked studies link under half to unresolved V genes, and the rest is unexplained. This sample lists some 200,000 clones; about 90% were detected once. Together, the top ten hold more than 0.95% of the sample. Material: peripheral blood. These receptors were collected from a man aged 30 to 45 with acute or convalescent COVID-19.

V and J are TRBV5-4 and TRBJ1-2; 8 nucleotides agree with TRBD1. The CDR3 covers 16 residues. After removal of 2 bases from V and 4 bases from J, the junction contained 10 bases not matched to a gene. Looked up from germline, CDR1 is SGHNT and CDR2 is YYREEE (reference sequence). The chain's CDR3 is CASSLGGQVHGYGYTF. CDR3 sequence (DNA): TGTGCCAGCAGCTTAGGGGGACAGGTTCATGGCTATGGCTACACCTTC.

The chain joins TRBV27 to TRBJ1-5, with 8 bases aligning to TRBD1. Germline values: CDR1 MNHEY, CDR2 SMNVEV (reference sequence). The CDR3 consists of 15 residues. The V segment lost 5 bases and the J segment 3 bases; nucleotides outside the gene matches: 6. CDR3 sequence (DNA): TGTGCCAGCAGTCCCAGGGGGCTGATCAATCAGCCCCAGCATTTT. Protein: CASSPRGLINQPQHF.

This rearrangement joins TRBV6-5 to TRBJ2-7; 9 bases are shared with TRBD1. Trimming at V came to 2 bases and at J to 5 bases, leaving 7 bases not matched to a gene. From germline, CDR1 is MNHEY and CDR2 SVGAGI. The CDR3 is 15 residues long. The CDR3 is CASSYSGQGNNEQYF. CDR3 nucleotide sequence: TGTGCCAGCAGTTACAGCGGACAGGGGAACAACGAGCAGTACTTC.

The chain carries TRBV5-1 and TRBJ2-3; TRBD2 matches 7 bases. J lost 3 bases, V lost 2 bases, and 6 bases had no gene match. Germline values: CDR1 SGHRS, CDR2 YFSETQ. The CDR3 loop spans 15 amino acids. In DNA form, the CDR3 reads TGCGCCAGCAGCTTAGGGAGGGCCAAGACAGATACGCAGTATTTT. This encodes CASSLGRAKTDTQYF.

The V and J genes are TRBV23-1 and TRBJ2-2, with TRBD1 identical over 9 bases. Being an ORF, TRBV23-1 has a function that is uncertain. The CDR3 consists of 13 residues. The trim removed 7 bases at V and 8 bases at J, leaving 5 bases unmatched. This chain's CDR3 is CASKTGGCGELFF. As DNA, the CDR3 is TGCGCCAGCAAGACAGGGGGTTGTGGGGAGCTGTTTTTT.

The V gene is TRBV4-3, the J gene TRBJ2-5; TRBD1 matches at 10 bases. Germline lookup yields CDR1 LGHNA and CDR2 YSLEER. V lost 1 base to trimming and J lost 2 bases; unmatched junction nucleotides: 10. The CDR3 has 18 amino acids. In DNA form, the CDR3 reads TGCGCCAGCAGCCAAGCCACGTGGGACAGGGGTCGTCAAGAGACCCAGTACTTC. As protein: CASSQATWDRGRQETQYF.

V gene TRBV5-1 combines with J gene TRBJ1-4; TRBD1 matches at 8 bases. The CDR3 has 15 residues. V lost 1 base to trimming and J lost 5 bases; unmatched junction nucleotides: 4. CDR1 and CDR2 (germline): SGHRS, YFSETQ. The chain's CDR3 is CASSLWGTGNEKLFF. The CDR3 DNA reads as TGCGCCAGCAGCTTGTGGGGGACAGGAAATGAAAAACTGTTTTTT.

This chain links TRBV2 with TRBJ2-2, with a possible D match to TRBD2 (5 bases). CDR1 and CDR2 from the germline V gene are SNHLY and FYNNEI. V lost 9 bases to trimming and J lost 1 base, with 12 bases between them. The CDR3 is made up of 14 amino acids. CDR3 sequence reads: CASKAAGNTGELFF. The CDR3 nucleotides read TGTGCCAGTAAAGCGGCGGGGAACACCGGGGAGCTGTTTTTT. Supplemented by reference TRBV2 and TRBJ2-2, the full variable domain reads EPEVTQTPSHQVTQMGQEVILRCVPISNHLYFYWYRQILGQKVEFLVSFYNNEISEKSEIFDDQFSVERPDGSNFTLKIRSTKLEDSAMYFCASKAAGNTGELFFGEGSRLTVL.

The CDR3 region is CASMRGGRTDTQYF. The CDR3 DNA sequence: TGTGCCAGTATGCGCGGGGGCCGCACAGATACGCAGTATTTT. This chain links TRBV19 with TRBJ2-3, with D possibly TRBD2 on 7 matching bases. Germline V CDR1 and CDR2: LNHDA, SQIVND (reference sequence). The length of the CDR3 is 14 residues. The V gene lost 7 bases and the J gene lost 1 base, with 12 bases spanning the gap.

The V gene is TRBV28, the J gene TRBJ1-5; unclear D gene. CDR1 MDHEN and CDR2 SYDVKM come from the germline V gene. V dropped 3 bases and J dropped 6 bases, with 3 bases sitting between them. This CDR3 is built from 11 residues. CDR3 region: CASSFRQPQHF. The CDR3, as DNA: TGTGCCAGCAGTTTTCGTCAGCCCCAGCATTTT. Combining the CDR3 with reference TRBV28 and TRBJ1-5 gives the whole variable domain DVKVTQSSRYLVKRTGEKVFLECVQDMDHENMFWYRQDPGLGLRLIYFSYDVKMKEKGDIPEGYSVSREKKERFSLILESASTNQTSMYLCASSFRQPQHFGDGTRLSIL.